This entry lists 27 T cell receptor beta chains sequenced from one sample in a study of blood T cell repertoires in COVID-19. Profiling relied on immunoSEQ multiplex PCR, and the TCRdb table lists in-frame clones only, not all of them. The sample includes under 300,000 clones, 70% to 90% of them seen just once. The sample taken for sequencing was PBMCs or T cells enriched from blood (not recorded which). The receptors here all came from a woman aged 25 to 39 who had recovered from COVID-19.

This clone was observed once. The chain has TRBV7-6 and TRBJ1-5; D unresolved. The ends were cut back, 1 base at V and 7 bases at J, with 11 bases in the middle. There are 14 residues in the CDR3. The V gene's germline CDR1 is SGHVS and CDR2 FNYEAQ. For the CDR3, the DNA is TGTGCCAGCAGCTTAGGGGAGGGTTACCAGCCCCAGCATTTT. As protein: CASSLGEGYQPQHF.

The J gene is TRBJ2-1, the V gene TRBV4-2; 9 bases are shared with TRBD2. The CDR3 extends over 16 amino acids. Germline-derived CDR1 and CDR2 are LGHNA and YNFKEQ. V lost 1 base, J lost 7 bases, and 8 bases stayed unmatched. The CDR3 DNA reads TGTGCCAGCAGCCAAGTTTTGGCGGGAGGGCCGAATGAGCAGTTCTTC. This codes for CASSQVLAGGPNEQFF.

CDR3 in amino acids: CASSLTGVRTSGNTIYF. The CDR3 DNA reads TGTGCCAGCAGTCTTACAGGGGTACGGACCTCTGGAAACACCATATATTTT. J is TRBJ1-3 and V is TRBV6-2 or TRBV6-3, with 7 bases matching TRBD1. V gave up 5 bases and J gave up 0 bases; unmatched junction bases: 10. CDR3 length: 17 amino acids. Germline values: CDR1 MNHEY, CDR2 SVGEGT.

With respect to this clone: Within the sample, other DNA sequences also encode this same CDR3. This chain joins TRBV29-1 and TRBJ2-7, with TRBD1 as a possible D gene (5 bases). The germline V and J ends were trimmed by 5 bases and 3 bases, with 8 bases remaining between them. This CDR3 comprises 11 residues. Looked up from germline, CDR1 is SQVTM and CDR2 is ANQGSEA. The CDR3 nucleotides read TGCAGCGTTTCCGACAGCTACGAGCAGTACTTC. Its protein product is CSVSDSYEQYF.

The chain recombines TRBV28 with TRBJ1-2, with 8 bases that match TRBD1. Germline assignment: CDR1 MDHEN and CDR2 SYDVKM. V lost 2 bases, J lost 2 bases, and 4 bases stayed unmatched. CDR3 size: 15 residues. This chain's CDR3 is CASSLRWTGNYGYTF. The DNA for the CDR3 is TGTGCCAGCAGTTTACGGTGGACAGGGAACTATGGCTACACCTTC.

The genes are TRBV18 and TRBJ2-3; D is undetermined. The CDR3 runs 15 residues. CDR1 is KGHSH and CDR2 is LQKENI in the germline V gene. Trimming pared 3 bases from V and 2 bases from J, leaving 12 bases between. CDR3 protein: CASSPLPSVTDTQYF. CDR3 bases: TGTGCCAGCTCACCCCTACCCTCTGTCACAGATACGCAGTATTTT.

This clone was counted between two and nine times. The CDR3 region is CSVAAKVVGGEQYF. Here the CDR3 DNA reads TGCAGCGTCGCCGCGAAGGTCGTGGGGGGCGAGCAGTACTTC. The gene calls are TRBV29-1 and TRBJ2-7; weak D call: TRBD2 (6 bases). V dropped 6 bases and J dropped 6 bases, with 21 bases sitting between them. This CDR3 comprises 14 residues. In germline, CDR1 is SQVTM, CDR2 ANQGSEA.

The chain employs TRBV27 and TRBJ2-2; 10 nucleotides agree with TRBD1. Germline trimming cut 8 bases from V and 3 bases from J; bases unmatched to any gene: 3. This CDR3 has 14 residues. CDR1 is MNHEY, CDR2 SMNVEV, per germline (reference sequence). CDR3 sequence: CASYGQGDTGELFF. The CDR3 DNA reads TGTGCCAGCTACGGACAGGGGGACACCGGGGAGCTGTTTTTT.

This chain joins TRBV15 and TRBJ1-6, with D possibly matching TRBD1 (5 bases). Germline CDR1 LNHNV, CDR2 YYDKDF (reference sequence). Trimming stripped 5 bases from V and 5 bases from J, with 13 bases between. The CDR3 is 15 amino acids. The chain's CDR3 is CATSRGGINNSPLHF. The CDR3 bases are TGTGCCACCAGCCGGGGGGGGATCAATAATTCACCCCTCCACTTT. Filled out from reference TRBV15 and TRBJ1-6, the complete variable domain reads DAMVIQNPRYQVTQFGKPVTLSCSQTLNHNVMYWYQQKSSQAPKLLFHYYDKDFNNEADTPDNFQSRRPNTSFCFLDIRSPGLGDTAMYLCATSRGGINNSPLHFGNGTRLTVT.

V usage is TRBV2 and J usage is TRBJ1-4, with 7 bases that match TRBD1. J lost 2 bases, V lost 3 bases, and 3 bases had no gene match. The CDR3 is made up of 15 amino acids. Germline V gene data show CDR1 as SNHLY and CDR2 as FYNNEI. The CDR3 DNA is TGTGCCAGCAGTGAGACAGGGAGGACTAATGAAAAACTGTTTTTT. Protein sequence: CASSETGRTNEKLFF.

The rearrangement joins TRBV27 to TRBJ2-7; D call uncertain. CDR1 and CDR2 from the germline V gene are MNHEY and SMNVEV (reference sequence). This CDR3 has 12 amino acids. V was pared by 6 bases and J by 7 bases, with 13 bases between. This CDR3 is CASSPGSDEQYF. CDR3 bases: TGTGCCAGCAGCCCCGGGTCAGATGAGCAGTACTTC.

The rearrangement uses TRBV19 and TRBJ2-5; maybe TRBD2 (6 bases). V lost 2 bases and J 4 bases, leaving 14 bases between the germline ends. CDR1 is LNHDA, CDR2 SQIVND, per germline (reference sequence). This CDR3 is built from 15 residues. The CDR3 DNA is TGTGCCAGTAGTATACTGTCAAACGGGAGAGAGACCCAGTACTTC. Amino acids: CASSILSNGRETQYF.

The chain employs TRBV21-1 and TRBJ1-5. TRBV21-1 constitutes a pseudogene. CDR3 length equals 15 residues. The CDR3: CASSKQERRNQPQHF. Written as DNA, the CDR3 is TGTGCCAGCAGTAAGCAGGAGCGGCGCAATCAGCCCCAGCATTTT.

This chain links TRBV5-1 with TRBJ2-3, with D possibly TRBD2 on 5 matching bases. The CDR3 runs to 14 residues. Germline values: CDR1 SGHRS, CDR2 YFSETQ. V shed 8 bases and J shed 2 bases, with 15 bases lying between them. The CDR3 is CASSLEGPTDTQYF. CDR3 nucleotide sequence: TGCGCCAGTTCCCTCGAGGGCCCCACAGATACGCAGTATTTT.

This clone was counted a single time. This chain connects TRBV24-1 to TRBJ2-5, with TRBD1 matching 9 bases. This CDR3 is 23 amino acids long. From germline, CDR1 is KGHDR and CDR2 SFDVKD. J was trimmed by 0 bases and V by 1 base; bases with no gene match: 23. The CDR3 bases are TGTGCCACCAGTGATTTACAGGGGGCGATGGGTCCTGAATGGTCGGGGTACCAAGAGACCCAGTACTTC. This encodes CATSDLQGAMGPEWSGYQETQYF.

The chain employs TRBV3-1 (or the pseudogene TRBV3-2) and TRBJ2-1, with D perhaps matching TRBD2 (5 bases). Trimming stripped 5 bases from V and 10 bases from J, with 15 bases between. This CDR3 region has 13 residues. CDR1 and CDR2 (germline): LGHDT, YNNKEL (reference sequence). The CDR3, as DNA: TGTGCCAGCAGCACTTCGAGGGCGGGCGAGCAGTTCTTC. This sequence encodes CASSTSRAGEQFF.

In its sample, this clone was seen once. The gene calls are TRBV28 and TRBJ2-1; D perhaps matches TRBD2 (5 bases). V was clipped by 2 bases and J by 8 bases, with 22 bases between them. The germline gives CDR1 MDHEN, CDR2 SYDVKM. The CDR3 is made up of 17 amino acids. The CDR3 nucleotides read TGTGCCAGCAGTTTAGGTACCTCCGGGGAATCTAGACATGAGCAGTTCTTC. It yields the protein CASSLGTSGESRHEQFF.

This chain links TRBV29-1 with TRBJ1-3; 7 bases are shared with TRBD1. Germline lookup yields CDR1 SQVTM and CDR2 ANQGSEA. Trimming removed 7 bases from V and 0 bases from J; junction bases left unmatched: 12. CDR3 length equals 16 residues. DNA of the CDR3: TGCAGCGGTGCCGGGACAGCTAGAGACTCTGGAAACACCATATATTTT. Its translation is CSGAGTARDSGNTIYF.

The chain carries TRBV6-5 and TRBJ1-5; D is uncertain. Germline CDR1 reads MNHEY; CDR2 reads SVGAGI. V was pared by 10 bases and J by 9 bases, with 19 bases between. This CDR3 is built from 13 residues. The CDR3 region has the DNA TGTGCCACTAACGGACTGTCCTTCGGGCCCCAGCATTTT. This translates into CATNGLSFGPQHF.

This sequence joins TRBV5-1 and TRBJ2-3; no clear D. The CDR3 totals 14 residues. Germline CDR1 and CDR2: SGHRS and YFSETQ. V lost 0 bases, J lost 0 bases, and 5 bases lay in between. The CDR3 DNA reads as TGCGCCAGCAGCTTGGAAATAAGCACAGATACGCAGTATTTT. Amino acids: CASSLEISTDTQYF. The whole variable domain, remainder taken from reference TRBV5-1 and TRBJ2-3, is KAGVTQTPRYLIKTRGQQVTLSCSPISGHRSVSWYQQTPGQGLQFLFEYFSETQRNKGNFPGRFSGRQFSNSRSEMNVSTLELGDSALYLCASSLEISTDTQYFGPGTRLTVL.

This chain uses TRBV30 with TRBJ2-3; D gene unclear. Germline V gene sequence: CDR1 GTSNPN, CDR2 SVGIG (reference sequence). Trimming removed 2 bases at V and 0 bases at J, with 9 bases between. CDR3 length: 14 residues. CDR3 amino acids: CAWSPPFSTDTQYF. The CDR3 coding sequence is TGTGCCTGGAGTCCCCCATTCAGCACAGATACGCAGTATTTT.

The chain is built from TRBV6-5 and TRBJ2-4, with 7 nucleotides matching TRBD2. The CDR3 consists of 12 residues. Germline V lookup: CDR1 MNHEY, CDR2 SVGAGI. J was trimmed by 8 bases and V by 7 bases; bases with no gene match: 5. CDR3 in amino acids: CASTEGGDIQYF. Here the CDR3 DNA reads TGTGCCAGCACCGAGGGAGGGGACATTCAGTACTTC.

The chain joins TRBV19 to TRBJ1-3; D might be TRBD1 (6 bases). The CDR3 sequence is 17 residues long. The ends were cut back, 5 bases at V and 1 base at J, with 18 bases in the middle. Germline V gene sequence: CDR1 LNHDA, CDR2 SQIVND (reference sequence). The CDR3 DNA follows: TGTGCCAGTAGTTCCTCCGCTGCAGGGGTATCTGGAAACACCATATATTTT. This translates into CASSSSAAGVSGNTIYF.

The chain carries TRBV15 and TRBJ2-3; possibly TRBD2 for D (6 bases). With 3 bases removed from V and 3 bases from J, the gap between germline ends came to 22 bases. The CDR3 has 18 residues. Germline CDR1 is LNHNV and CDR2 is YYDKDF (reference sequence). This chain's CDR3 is CATSRGGGIRVMTDTQYF. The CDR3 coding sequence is TGTGCCACCAGCAGGGGTGGGGGGATCCGGGTTATGACAGATACGCAGTATTTT.

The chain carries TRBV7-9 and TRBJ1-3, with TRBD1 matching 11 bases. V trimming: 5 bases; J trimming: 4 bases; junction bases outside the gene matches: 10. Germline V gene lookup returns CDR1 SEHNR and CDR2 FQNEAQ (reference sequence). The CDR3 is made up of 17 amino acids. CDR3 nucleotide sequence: TGTGCCAGCAGCATGGGAGGACAGGGGGCGGTCGGAAACACCATATATTTT. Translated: CASSMGGQGAVGNTIYF.

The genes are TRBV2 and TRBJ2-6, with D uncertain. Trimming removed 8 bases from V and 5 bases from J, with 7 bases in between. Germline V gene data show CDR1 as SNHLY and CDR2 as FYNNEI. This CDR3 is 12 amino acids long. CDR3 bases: TGTGCCAGCCCCCCTAGGGCCAACGTCCTGACTTTC. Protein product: CASPPRANVLTF.

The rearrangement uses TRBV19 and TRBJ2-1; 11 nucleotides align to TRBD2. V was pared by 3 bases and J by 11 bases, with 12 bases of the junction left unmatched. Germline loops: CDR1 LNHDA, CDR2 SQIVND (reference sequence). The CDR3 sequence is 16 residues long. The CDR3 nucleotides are TGTGCCAGTAGTATTGGGTTTCGGCTAGCGGGAGGCCAGCAGTTCTTC. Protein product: CASSIGFRLAGGQQFF.